The clone carrying this TCR beta chain was seen only once. TCRdb called the 5' RACE reads again in MiXCR, with one record for every CDR3 protein. Of about 450,000 distinct CDR3 sequences listed, 20% to 30% are singletons. The sample comes from a study of T-cell memory formation after mild COVID-19. Between the trimmed V and J ends, which lost 3 bases and 6 bases, there was a span of 11 bases. Per germline, CDR1 GTSNPN and CDR2 SVGIG (reference sequence). The CDR3 contains 13 residues. The source is an adult woman who had mild COVID-19 (a few samples of this study predate the infection). Cell type and time point are not known. Sequencing used PBMCs or a T cell subset sorted from them (not recorded which). V and J are TRBV30 and TRBJ2-2, with unresolved D. The DNA of the CDR3 is TGTGCCTGGAGCGCCAGACTGTCCGGGGAGCTGTTTTTT. This encodes CAWSARLSGELFF. The full variable domain, completed using reference TRBV30 and TRBJ2-2, is SQTIHQWPATLVQPVGSPLSLECTVEGTSNPNLYWYRQAAGRGLQLLFYSVGIGQISSEVPQNLSASRPQDRQFILSSKKLLLSDSGFYLCAWSARLSGELFFGEGSRLTVL.